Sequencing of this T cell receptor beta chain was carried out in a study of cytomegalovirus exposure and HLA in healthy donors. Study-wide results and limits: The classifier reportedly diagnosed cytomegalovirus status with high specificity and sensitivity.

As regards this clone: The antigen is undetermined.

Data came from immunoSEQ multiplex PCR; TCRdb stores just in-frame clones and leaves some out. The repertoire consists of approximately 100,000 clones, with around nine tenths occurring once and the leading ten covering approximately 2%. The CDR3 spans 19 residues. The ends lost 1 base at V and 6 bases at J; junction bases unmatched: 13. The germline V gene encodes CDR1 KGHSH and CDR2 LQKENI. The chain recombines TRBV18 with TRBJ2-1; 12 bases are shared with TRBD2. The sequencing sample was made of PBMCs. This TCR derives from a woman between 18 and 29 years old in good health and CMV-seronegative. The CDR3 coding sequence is TGTGCCAGCTCACCACAAAAGACTAGCGGGAGTCGTGTGGGCAATGAGCAGTTCTTC. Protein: CASSPQKTSGSRVGNEQFF.